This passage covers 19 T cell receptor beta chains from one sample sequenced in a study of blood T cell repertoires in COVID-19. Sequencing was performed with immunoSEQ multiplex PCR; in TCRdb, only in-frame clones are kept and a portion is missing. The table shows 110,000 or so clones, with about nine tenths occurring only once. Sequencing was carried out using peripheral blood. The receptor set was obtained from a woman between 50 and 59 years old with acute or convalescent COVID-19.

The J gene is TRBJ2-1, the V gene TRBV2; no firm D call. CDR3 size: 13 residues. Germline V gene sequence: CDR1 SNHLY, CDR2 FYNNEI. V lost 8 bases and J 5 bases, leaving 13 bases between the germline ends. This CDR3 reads CASDSPPNNEQFF. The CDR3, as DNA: TGTGCCAGCGACTCGCCCCCAAACAATGAGCAGTTCTTC.

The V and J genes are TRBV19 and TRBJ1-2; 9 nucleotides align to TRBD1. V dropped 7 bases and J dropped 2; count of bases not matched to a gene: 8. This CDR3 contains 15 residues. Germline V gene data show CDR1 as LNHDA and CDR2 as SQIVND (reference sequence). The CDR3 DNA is TGTGCCAGTACCCTTTCCGGGACAGGGAACTATGGCTACACCTTC. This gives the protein CASTLSGTGNYGYTF.

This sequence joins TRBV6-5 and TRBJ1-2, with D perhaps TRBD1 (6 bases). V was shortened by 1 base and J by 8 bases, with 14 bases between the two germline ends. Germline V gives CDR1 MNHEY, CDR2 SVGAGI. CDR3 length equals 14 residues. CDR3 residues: CASSYWGTGNGYTF. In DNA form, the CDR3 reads TGTGCCAGCAGTTACTGGGGAACAGGGAACGGCTACACCTTC.

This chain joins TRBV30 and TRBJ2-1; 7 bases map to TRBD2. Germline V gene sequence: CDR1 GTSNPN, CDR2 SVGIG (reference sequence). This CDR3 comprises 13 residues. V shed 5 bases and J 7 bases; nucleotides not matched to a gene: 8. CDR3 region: CAWEAGVNNEQFF. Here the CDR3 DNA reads TGTGCCTGGGAGGCGGGAGTCAATAATGAGCAGTTCTTC.

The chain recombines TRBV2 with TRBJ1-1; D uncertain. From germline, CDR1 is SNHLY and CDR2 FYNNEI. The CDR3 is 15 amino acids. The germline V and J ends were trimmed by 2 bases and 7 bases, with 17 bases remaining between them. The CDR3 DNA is TGTGCCAGCAGTGAAATCGGAGGGAGCGGTTTTGAAGCTTTCTTT. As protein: CASSEIGGSGFEAFF.

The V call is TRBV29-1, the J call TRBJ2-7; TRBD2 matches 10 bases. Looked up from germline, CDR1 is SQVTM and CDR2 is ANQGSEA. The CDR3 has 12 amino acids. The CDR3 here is CSGTSASYEQYF. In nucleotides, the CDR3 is TGCAGTGGGACTAGCGCATCCTACGAGCAGTACTTC.

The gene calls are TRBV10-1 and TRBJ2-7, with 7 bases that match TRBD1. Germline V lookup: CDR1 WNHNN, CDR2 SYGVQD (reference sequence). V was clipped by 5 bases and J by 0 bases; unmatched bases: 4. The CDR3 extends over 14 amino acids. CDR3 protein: CASSPGGSSYEQYF. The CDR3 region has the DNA TGCGCCAGCAGTCCAGGGGGAAGCTCCTACGAGCAGTACTTC.

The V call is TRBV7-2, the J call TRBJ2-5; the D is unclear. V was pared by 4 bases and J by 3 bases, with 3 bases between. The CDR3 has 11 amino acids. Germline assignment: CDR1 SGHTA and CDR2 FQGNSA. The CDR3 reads CASSSKETQYF. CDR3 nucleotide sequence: TGTGCCAGCAGCTCTAAAGAGACCCAGTACTTC.

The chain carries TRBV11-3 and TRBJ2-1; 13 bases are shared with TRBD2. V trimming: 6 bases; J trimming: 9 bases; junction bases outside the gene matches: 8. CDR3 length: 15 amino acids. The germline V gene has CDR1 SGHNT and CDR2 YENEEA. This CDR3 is CASSSRTSGSGEQFF. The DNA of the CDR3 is TGTGCCAGCAGTTCCCGGACTAGCGGGAGTGGTGAGCAGTTCTTC.

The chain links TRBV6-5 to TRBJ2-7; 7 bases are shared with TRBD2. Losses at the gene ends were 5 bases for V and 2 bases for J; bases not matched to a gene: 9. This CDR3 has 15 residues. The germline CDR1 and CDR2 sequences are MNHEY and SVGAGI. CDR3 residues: CASSLTPGLTYEQYF. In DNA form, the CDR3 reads TGTGCCAGCAGTCTGACACCGGGACTAACCTACGAGCAGTACTTC.

CDR3 region: CASSGEQGVYGYTF. The DNA for the CDR3 is TGTGCCAGCAGTGGAGAGCAGGGCGTCTATGGCTACACCTTC. The rearrangement joins TRBV28 to TRBJ1-2; weak D call: TRBD1 (5 bases). Germline loops: CDR1 MDHEN, CDR2 SYDVKM. This CDR3 region has 14 residues. The V and J ends lost 5 bases and 4 bases respectively, with 14 bases between them.

The CDR3 nucleotides are TGTGCCAGCAGCCAAGTAACCGGGACACCGATACCCTCGAACACTGAAGCTTTCTTT. This sequence encodes CASSQVTGTPIPSNTEAFF. The chain combines TRBV3-1 (or the pseudogene TRBV3-2) with TRBJ1-1, with D maybe TRBD1 (6 bases). Trimming shortened V by 1 base and J by 1 base, and 22 bases separated the two germline ends. The CDR3 is made up of 19 amino acids. The germline V gene encodes CDR1 LGHDT and CDR2 YNNKEL (reference sequence).

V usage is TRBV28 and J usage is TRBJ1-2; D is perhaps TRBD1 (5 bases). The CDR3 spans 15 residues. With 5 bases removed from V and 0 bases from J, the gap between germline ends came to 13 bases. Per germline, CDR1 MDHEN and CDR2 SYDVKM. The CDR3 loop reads CASSLPGTSNYGYTF. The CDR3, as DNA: TGTGCCAGCAGTCTACCAGGGACTTCTAACTATGGCTACACCTTC.

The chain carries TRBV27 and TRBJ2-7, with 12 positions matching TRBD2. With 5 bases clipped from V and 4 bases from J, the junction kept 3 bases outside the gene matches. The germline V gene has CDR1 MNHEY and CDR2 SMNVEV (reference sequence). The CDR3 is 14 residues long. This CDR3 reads CASSAGTSGYEQYF. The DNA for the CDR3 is TGTGCCAGCAGTGCCGGGACTAGCGGGTACGAGCAGTACTTC.

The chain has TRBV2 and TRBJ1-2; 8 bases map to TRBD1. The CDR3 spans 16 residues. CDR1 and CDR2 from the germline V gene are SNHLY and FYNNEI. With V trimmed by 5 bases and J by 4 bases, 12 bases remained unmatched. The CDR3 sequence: CASSPLGGQGRYGYTF. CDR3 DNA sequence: TGTGCCAGCAGTCCCCTGGGTGGACAGGGACGCTATGGCTACACCTTC.

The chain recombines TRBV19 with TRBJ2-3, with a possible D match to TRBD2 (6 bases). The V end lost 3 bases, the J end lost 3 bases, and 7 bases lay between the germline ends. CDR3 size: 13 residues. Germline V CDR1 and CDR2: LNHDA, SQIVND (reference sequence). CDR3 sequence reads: CASSIGGTDTQYF. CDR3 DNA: TGTGCCAGTAGTATTGGGGGGACAGATACGCAGTATTTT.

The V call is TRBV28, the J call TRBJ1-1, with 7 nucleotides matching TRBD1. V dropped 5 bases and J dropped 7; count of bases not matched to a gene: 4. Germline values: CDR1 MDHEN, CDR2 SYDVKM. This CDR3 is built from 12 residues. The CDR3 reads CASSKQGLEAFF. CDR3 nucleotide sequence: TGTGCCAGCAGTAAACAGGGGCTTGAAGCTTTCTTT.

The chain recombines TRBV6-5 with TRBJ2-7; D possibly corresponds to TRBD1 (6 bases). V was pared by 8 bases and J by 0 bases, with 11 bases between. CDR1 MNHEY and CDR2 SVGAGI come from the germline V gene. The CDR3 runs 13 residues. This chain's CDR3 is CASLDRASYEQYF. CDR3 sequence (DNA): TGTGCCAGCCTGGACAGAGCCTCCTACGAGCAGTACTTC.

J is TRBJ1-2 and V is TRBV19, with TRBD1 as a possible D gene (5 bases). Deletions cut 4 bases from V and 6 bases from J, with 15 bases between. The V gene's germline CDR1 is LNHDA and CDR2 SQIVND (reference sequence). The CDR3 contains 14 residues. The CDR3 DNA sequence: TGTGCCAGTAGTAATGGGGCCAGGCCTGATGGCTACACCTTC. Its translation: CASSNGARPDGYTF.